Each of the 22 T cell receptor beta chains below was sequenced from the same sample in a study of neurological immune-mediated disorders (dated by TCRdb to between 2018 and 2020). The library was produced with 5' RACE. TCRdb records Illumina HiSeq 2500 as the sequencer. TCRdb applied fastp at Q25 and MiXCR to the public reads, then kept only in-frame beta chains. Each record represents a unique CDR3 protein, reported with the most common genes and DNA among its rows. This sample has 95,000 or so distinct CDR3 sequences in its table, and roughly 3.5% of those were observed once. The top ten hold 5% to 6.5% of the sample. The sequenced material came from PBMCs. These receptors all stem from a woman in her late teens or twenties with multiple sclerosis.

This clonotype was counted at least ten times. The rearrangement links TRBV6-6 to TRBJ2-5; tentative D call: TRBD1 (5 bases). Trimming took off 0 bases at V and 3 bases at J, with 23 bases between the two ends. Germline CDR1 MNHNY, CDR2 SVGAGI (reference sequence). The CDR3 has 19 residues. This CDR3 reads CASSYSDSLPLRPKETQYF. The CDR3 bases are TGTGCCAGCAGTTACTCCGACAGCCTACCCTTACGGCCCAAAGAGACCCAGTACTTC.

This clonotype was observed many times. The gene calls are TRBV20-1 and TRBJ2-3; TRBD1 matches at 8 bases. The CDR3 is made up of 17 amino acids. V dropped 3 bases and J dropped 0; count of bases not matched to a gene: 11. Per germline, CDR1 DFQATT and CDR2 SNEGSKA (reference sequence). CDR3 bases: TGCAGTGCTAGCGGCTTCCAGGGGGCGCATAGCACAGATACGCAGTATTTT. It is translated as CSASGFQGAHSTDTQYF.

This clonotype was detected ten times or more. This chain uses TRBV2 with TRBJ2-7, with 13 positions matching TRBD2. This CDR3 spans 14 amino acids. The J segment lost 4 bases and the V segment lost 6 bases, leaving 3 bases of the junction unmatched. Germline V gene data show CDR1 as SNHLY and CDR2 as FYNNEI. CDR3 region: CASRPGLAGYEQYF. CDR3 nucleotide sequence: TGTGCCAGCAGACCGGGACTAGCGGGATACGAGCAGTACTTC.

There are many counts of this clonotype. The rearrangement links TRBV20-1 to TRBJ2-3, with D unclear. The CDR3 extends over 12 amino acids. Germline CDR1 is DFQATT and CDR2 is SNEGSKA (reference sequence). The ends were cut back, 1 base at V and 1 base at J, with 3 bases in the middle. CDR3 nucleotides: TGCAGTGCTAGAGGGGGCACAGATACGCAGTATTTT. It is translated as CSARGGTDTQYF.

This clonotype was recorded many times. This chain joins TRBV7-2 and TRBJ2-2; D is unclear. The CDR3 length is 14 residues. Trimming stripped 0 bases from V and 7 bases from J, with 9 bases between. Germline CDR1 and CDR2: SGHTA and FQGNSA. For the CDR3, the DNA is TGTGCCAGCAGCTTAGCCGACAAGATCGGGGAGCTGTTTTTT. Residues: CASSLADKIGELFF.

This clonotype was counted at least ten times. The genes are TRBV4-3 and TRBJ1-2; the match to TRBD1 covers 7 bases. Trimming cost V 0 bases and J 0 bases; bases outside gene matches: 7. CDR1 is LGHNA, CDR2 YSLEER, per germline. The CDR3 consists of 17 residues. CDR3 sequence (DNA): TGCGCCAGCAGCCAAGATCCGTCCGGGACAGCTAACTATGGCTACACCTTC. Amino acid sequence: CASSQDPSGTANYGYTF.

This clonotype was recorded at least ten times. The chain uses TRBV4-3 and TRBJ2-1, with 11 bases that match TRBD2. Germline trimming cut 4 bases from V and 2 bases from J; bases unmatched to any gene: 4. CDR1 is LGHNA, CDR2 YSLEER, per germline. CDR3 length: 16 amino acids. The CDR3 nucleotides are TGCGCCAGCAGCCCCGATAGCGGGAGGGCCTACAATGAGCAGTTCTTC. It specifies CASSPDSGRAYNEQFF.

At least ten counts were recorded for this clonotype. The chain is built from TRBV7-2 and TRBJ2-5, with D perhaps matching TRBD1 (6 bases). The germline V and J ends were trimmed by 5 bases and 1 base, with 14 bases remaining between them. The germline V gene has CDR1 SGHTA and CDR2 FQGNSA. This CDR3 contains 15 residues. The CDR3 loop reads CASSPGLGGQETQYF. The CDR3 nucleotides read TGTGCCAGCAGCCCGGGCCTAGGGGGCCAAGAGACCCAGTACTTC.

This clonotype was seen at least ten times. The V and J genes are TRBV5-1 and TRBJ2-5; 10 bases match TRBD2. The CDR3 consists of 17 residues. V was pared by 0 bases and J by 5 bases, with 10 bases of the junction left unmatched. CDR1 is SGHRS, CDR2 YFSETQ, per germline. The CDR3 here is CASSLAVAGGFRETQYF. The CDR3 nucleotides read TGCGCCAGCAGCTTGGCCGTAGCGGGGGGCTTTCGGGAGACCCAGTACTTC.

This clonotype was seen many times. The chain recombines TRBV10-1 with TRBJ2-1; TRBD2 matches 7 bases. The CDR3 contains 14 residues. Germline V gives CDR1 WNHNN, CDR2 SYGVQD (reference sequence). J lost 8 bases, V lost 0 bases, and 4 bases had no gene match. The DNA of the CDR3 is TGCGCCAGCAGTGAGTCGACTAGCCGCCATGAGCAGTTCTTC. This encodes CASSESTSRHEQFF.

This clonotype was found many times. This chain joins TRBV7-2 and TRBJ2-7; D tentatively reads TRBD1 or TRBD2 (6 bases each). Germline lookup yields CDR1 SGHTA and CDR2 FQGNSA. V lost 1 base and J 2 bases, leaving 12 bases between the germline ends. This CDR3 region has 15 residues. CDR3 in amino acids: CASSLVARGAYEQYF. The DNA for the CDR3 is TGTGCCAGCAGCTTAGTGGCGAGGGGGGCCTACGAGCAGTACTTC.

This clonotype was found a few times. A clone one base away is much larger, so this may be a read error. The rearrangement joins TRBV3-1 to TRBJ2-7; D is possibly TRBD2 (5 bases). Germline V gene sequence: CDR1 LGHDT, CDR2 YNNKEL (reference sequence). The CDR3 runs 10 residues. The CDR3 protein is CVTGFYEQYF. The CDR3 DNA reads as TGTGTCACGGGATTCTACGAGCAGTACTTC.

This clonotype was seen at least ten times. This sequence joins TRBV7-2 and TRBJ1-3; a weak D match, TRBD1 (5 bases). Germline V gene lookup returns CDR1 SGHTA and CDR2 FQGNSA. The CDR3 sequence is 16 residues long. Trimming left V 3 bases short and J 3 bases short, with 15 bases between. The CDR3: CASSLGGTSSGNTIYF. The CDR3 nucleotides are TGTGCCAGCAGCTTGGGAGGGACTAGTAGTGGAAACACCATATATTTT.

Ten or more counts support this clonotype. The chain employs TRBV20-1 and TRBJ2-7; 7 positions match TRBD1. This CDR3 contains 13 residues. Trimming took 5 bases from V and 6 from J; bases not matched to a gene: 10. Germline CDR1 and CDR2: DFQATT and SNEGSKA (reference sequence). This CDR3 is CSAPTVTGVEQYF. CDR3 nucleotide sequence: TGCAGTGCTCCCACCGTTACAGGGGTCGAGCAGTACTTC.

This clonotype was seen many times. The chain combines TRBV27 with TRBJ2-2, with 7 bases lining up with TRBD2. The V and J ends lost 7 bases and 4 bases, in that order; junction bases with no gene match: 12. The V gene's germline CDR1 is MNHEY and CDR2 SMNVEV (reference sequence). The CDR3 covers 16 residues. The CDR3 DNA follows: TGTGCCAGCACTTGGGTTGCGGGAGTCCGCACCGGGGAGCTGTTTTTT. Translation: CASTWVAGVRTGELFF.

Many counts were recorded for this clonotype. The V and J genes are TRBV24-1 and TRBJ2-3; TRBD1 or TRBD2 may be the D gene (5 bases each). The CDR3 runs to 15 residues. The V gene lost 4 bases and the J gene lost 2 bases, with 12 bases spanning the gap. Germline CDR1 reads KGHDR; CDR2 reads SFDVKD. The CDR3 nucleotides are TGTGCCACCAGTGAAGAGGGGCCGGACACAGATACGCAGTATTTT. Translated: CATSEEGPDTDTQYF.

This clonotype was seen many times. The CDR3 bases are TGTGCCAGCAGGTTGACGGGGTCTGGGGCCAACGTCCTGACTTTC. Protein: CASRLTGSGANVLTF. The V call is TRBV7-2, the J call TRBJ2-6, with a weak D call TRBD2 (5 bases). This CDR3 comprises 15 residues. CDR1 and CDR2 from the germline V gene are SGHTA and FQGNSA. The V end lost 6 bases, the J end lost 1 base, and 10 bases lay between the germline ends.

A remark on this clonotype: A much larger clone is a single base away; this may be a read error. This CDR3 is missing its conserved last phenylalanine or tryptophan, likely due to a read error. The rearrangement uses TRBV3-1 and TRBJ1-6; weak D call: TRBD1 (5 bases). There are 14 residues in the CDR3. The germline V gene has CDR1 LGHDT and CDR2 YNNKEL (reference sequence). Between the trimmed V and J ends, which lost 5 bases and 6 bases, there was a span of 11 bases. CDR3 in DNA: TGTGCCAGCAGCGCCCGGGACTTTAATTCACCCCTCCACTGT. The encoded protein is CASSARDFNSPLHC.

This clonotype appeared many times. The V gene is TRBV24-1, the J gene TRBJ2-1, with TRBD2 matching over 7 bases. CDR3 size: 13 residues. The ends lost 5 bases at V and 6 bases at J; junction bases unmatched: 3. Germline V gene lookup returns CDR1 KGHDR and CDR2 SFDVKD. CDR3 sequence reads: CATSGSGGNEQFF. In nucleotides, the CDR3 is TGTGCCACCAGTGGATCGGGGGGCAATGAGCAGTTCTTC.

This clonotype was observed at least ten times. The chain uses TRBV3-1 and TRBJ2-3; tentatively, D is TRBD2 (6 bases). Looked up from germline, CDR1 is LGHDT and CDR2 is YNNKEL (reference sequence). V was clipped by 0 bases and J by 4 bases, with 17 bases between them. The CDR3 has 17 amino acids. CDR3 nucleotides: TGTGCCAGCAGCCAAGATCCCGAATGGGCGGGGTCAGATACGCAGTATTTT. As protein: CASSQDPEWAGSDTQYF.

This CDR3 reads CSAGTSGRAKETQYF. Written as DNA, the CDR3 is TGCAGTGCTGGAACTAGCGGGAGGGCCAAAGAGACCCAGTACTTC. The rearrangement joins TRBV20-1 to TRBJ2-5; 13 nucleotides agree with TRBD2. After removal of 5 bases from V and 3 bases from J, the junction contained 6 bases not matched to a gene. This CDR3 contains 15 residues. Looked up from germline, CDR1 is DFQATT and CDR2 is SNEGSKA (reference sequence).

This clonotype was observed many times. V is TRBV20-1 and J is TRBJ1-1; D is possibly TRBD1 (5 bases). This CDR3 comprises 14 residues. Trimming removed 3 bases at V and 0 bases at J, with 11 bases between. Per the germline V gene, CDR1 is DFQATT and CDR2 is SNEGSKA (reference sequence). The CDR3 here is CSASKPDMNTEAFF. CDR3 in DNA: TGCAGTGCTAGCAAACCGGACATGAACACTGAAGCTTTCTTT.